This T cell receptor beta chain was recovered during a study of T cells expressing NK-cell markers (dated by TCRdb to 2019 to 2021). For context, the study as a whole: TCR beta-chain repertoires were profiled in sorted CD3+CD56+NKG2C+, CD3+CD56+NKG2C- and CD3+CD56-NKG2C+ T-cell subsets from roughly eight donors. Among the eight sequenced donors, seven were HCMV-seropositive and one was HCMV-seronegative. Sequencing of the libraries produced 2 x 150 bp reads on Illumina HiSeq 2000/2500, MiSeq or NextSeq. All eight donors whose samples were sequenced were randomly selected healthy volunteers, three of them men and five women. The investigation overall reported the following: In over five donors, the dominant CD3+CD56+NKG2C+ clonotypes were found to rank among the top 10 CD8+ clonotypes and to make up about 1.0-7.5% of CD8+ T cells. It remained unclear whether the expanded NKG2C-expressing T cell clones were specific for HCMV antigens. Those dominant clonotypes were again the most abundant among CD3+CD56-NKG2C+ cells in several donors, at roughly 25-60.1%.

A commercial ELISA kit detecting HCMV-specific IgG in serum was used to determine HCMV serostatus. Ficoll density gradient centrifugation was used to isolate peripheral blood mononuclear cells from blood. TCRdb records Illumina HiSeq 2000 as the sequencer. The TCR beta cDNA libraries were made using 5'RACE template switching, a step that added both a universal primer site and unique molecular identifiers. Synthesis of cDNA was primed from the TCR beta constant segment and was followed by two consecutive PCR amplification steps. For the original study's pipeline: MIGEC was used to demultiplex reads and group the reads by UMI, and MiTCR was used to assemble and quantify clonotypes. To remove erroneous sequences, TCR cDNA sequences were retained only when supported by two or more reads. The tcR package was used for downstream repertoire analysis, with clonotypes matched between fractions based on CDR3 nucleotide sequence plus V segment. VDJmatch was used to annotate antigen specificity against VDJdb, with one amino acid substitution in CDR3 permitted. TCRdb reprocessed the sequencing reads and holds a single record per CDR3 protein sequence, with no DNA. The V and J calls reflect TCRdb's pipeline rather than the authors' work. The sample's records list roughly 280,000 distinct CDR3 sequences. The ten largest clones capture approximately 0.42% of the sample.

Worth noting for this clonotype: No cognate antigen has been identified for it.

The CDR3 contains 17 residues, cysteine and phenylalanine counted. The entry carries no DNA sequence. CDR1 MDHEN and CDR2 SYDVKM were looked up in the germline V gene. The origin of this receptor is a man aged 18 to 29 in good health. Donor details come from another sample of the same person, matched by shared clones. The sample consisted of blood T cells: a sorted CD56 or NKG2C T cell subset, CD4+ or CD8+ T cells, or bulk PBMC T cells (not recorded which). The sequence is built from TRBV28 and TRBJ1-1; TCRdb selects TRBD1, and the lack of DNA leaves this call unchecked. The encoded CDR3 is CASSFSYDAGGITEAFF.